Sequencing of this TCR beta chain was carried out in a study of Graves' ophthalmopathy and Graves' hyperthyroidism. About the research overall: Peripheral blood samples were taken at initial diagnosis, before any treatment.

For repertoire sequencing, the TCR beta CDR3 regions were amplified from RNA transcripts. First-round RT-PCR with HTBI primers preceded a second-round multiplex PCR. MiXCR was run by TCRdb on the multiplex PCR reads, yielding one entry per CDR3 protein. The table includes 500,000 to 800,000 distinct CDR3 sequences, about two fifths detected once. As concerns this clonotype: Its antigen remains unknown.

Overall study findings and caveats: Blood samples also showed most expanded thyroid clonotypes exceeding 0.001 frequency.

The study excluded patients with other autoimmune diseases, uncontrolled infections, pregnancy or lactation. It was from around 10 ml of fresh peripheral blood that the PBMCs came. V lost 2 bases to trimming and J lost 4 bases, with 12 bases between them. This CDR3 contains 14 residues. Germline V gene sequence: CDR1 LNHNV, CDR2 YYDKDF (reference sequence). The chain has TRBV15 and TRBJ2-7; perhaps TRBD2 as D (6 bases). Sequenced input: peripheral blood. This TCR derives from an adult man with Graves' ophthalmopathy. The CDR3 region is CATSRWGTPYEQYF. CDR3 nucleotide sequence: TGTGCCACCAGCAGATGGGGGACTCCTTACGAGCAGTACTTC.